This TCR beta chain was documented in a study of Ad26.COV2.S vaccination and SARS-CoV-2 variants. CDR3 length: 14 amino acids. Germline lookup yields CDR1 LNHDA and CDR2 SQIVND (reference sequence). With 8 bases clipped from V and 4 bases from J, the junction kept 10 bases outside the gene matches. Treatment specified: 15 to 20 received Ad26.COV2.S at low or high dose, single or two shots; several received placebo; per-sample allocation not given. All samples were drawn on day 63, counting from the first vaccine or placebo injection. Clones were sequenced by immunoSEQ multiplex PCR, and TCRdb holds only the in-frame ones, with some missing. The sample shows about 400,000 clones, around 91% of them seen only once.

V is TRBV19 and J is TRBJ1-2, with 7 nucleotides matching TRBD1. The sample here was peripheral blood, taken in a trial of Ad26.COV2.S vaccine versus placebo. This receptor was taken from a person aged 18 to 65 who received the Ad26.COV2.S COVID-19 vaccine or a placebo. CDR3 sequence reads: CASASGQTIYGYTF. The CDR3 nucleotides read TGTGCCAGTGCGTCGGGACAGACTATCTATGGCTACACCTTC.